The next 2 T cell receptor beta chains were all read from a single sample in a study of T cells in Graves' hyperthyroidism and ophthalmopathy. Template material for amplifying TCR beta CDR3 regions consisted of RNA transcripts. The TCR CDR3 was amplified in a first-round RT-PCR using the HTBI primer set. TCRdb reanalysed the multiplex PCR reads using MiXCR and keeps one entry per CDR3 protein. The profile shows about 50,000 distinct CDR3 sequences, around 48% of them singletons. Sequencing used peripheral blood or thyroid tissue (not recorded which). These receptors were obtained from a woman between 45 and 60 years old with Graves' hyperthyroidism.

The chain links TRBV20-1 to TRBJ2-5, with D maybe TRBD1 (6 bases). This CDR3 is built from 11 residues. The V and J ends lost 4 bases and 5 bases respectively, with 8 bases between them. Germline V gives CDR1 DFQATT, CDR2 SNEGSKA (reference sequence). The CDR3 DNA is TGCAGTGCTATCGACAGGGAGACCCAGTACTTC. Translation gives CSAIDRETQYF.

This clonotype was seen many times. This chain connects TRBV20-1 to TRBJ2-7; 15 bases map to TRBD2. V trimming: 6 bases; J trimming: 5 bases; junction bases outside the gene matches: 14. Germline V gene lookup returns CDR1 DFQATT and CDR2 SNEGSKA (reference sequence). The CDR3 extends over 17 amino acids. CDR3 sequence reads: CSAPSGTSGRFGHEQYF. The CDR3 DNA reads as TGCAGTGCCCCTTCCGGGACTAGCGGGAGGTTTGGGCACGAGCAGTACTTC.